A selection of T cell receptor beta chains follows, all from one sample in a study of blood T cell repertoires in COVID-19. TCRdb keeps only in-frame clones here, not all; method: immunoSEQ multiplex PCR. The table includes approximately 240,000 clones, about 85% detected once. The material sequenced was peripheral blood. Every receptor here comes from a woman of 80 years or more with active or convalescent COVID-19. The CDR3 runs from the conserved cysteine through the conserved F or W. D genes are given only for firm matches. Rows may omit the clone size; those that give it use once, few, many or a size class.

abundance	v_gene	j_gene	d_gene	CDR3aa	CDR3nt
NA	TRBV7-9	TRBJ2-3	NA	CASSLAGSSGLSTDTQYF	TGTGCCAGCAGCTTAGCGGGAAGCAGCGGGCTTTCCACAGATACGCAGTATTTT
NA	TRBV27	TRBJ1-1	NA	CASTGRDTEAFF	TGTGCCAGCACTGGCAGGGACACTGAAGCTTTCTTT
NA	TRBV11-2	TRBJ1-5	NA	CASSLGLLGASSQPQHF	TGTGCCAGCAGCTTAGGTCTGTTGGGGGCGAGTAGTCAGCCCCAGCATTTT
few	TRBV7-2	TRBJ1-2	TRBD1	CASSLVGQGRDGYTF	TGTGCCAGCAGCTTAGTGGGACAGGGGAGAGATGGCTACACCTTC
NA	TRBV7-8	TRBJ1-5	NA	CASSLAHNQPQHF	TGTGCCAGCAGCTTAGCCCATAATCAGCCCCAGCATTTT
NA	TRBV9	TRBJ2-6	TRBD2	CASSVGLAGGSGANVLTF	TGTGCCAGCAGCGTAGGGTTAGCGGGGGGCTCTGGGGCCAACGTCCTGACTTTC
few	TRBV27	TRBJ2-7	TRBD2	CASSLVRGSLYEQYF	TGTGCCAGCAGTTTGGTGCGCGGGAGTCTCTACGAGCAGTACTTC
NA	TRBV9	TRBJ2-2	TRBD1	CASSVGAGGTIGELFF	TGTGCCAGCAGCGTAGGGGCAGGGGGCACGATCGGGGAGCTGTTTTTT
NA	TRBV7-3	TRBJ2-1	NA	CASSVGPSAAIYNEQFF	TGTGCCAGCAGCGTAGGACCTTCAGCGGCGATATACAATGAGCAGTTCTTC
NA	TRBV18	TRBJ1-5	TRBD1	CASSPGQGGQPQHF	TGTGCCAGCTCACCAGGACAGGGAGGTCAGCCCCAGCATTTT
NA	TRBV5-8	TRBJ1-4	TRBD1	CASSEGTGVGIEKLFF	TGTGCCAGCAGCGAGGGGACAGGGGTCGGAATTGAAAAACTGTTTTTT
NA	TRBV11-3	TRBJ2-1	NA	CASSLDGSLEFF	TGTGCCAGCAGCTTAGACGGGAGTCTAGAGTTCTTC
NA	TRBV30	TRBJ2-1	TRBD2	CARGSGRSHEQFF	TGTGCCCGGGGGAGCGGGAGGTCCCATGAGCAGTTCTTC
NA	TRBV2	TRBJ2-2	TRBD1	CASRAGRTGWHTGELFF	TGTGCCAGCAGAGCCGGACGGACAGGGTGGCACACCGGGGAGCTGTTTTTT
NA	TRBV14	TRBJ1-1	TRBD1	CASSPRTGGTEAFF	TGTGCCAGCAGCCCAAGGACAGGGGGCACTGAAGCTTTCTTT
NA	TRBV5-5	TRBJ2-1	TRBD1	CASSFRTGGFGEQFF	TGTGCCAGCAGCTTTCGGACAGGGGGCTTTGGTGAGCAGTTCTTC
NA	TRBV9	TRBJ2-2	NA	CASSADIYTGELFF	TGTGCCAGCAGCGCTGACATTTACACCGGGGAGCTGTTTTTT
NA	TRBV20-1	TRBJ1-4	NA	CSASTGRDEKLFF	TGCAGTGCTAGTACGGGCAGGGATGAAAAACTGTTTTTT
NA	TRBV7-9	TRBJ2-2	NA	CASSPKTGRNGELFF	TGTGCCAGCAGCCCAAAGACAGGGAGGAACGGGGAGCTGTTTTTT
NA	TRBV7-9	TRBJ2-7	NA	CASSSDRSFYEQYF	TGTGCCAGCAGCTCTGACAGGTCTTTCTACGAGCAGTACTTC
NA	TRBV2	TRBJ2-3	TRBD2	CASRGPKRGASTDTQYF	TGTGCCAGCAGAGGCCCAAAGCGGGGGGCTTCCACAGATACGCAGTATTTT
few	TRBV9	TRBJ2-3	TRBD2	CASSVDPSTSSGGRVTQYF	TGTGCCAGCAGCGTCGACCCTTCCACTTCTAGCGGGGGTAGGGTTACGCAGTATTTT
NA	TRBV23-1	TRBJ1-2	TRBD1	CASTGQAAYGYTF	TGCGCCAGCACCGGACAGGCGGCCTATGGCTACACCTTC
NA	TRBV5-1	TRBJ2-7	NA	CASSSYRSDSIYEQYF	TGCGCCAGCAGCTCCTATCGTTCGGACAGTATCTACGAGCAGTACTTC
NA	TRBV12-5	TRBJ2-3	TRBD2	CASGLVLGGADTQYF	TGTGCTAGTGGTTTGGTACTCGGGGGGGCCGATACGCAGTATTTT
NA	TRBV10-3	TRBJ1-5	NA	CAISEGQTNQPQHF	TGTGCCATCAGTGAGGGACAGACCAATCAGCCCCAGCATTTT
many	TRBV21-1	TRBJ2-3	NA	CASSMTRTGAGSEDTQYF	TGTGCCAGCAGCATGACCCGGACAGGGGCGGGGTCCGAAGATACGCAGTATTTT
NA	TRBV19	TRBJ2-7	NA	CASSMGLSGAEQYF	TGTGCCAGTAGTATGGGTTTATCGGGAGCCGAGCAGTACTTC